The 7 T cell receptor beta chains below come from one sample, sequenced in a study of T cells after posttransplantation cyclophosphamide. Only in-frame clones appear in the TCRdb table, and some are missing; sequencing was by immunoSEQ multiplex PCR. The sample records roughly 3,100 clones, 80% to 85% being singletons. Sequenced input: CD8+ T cells sorted from bone marrow. The receptors were sampled from a woman in her fifties or sixties in good health, CMV-negative, and a related stem cell transplant donor.

The rearrangement joins TRBV5-6 to TRBJ1-1, with D unclear. This CDR3 is built from 13 residues. V lost 0 bases and J 1 base, leaving 4 bases between the germline ends. Germline V lookup: CDR1 SGHDT, CDR2 YYEEEE. The DNA for the CDR3 is TGTGCCAGCAGCTTGGGAGGGAACACTGAAGCTTTCTTT. Encoded protein: CASSLGGNTEAFF.

The rearrangement joins TRBV7-3 to TRBJ2-1; 8 nucleotides agree with TRBD1. The CDR3 is 16 residues long. J was trimmed by 0 bases and V by 5 bases; bases with no gene match: 6. Germline V CDR1 and CDR2: SGHTA, FQGTGA. The CDR3 reads CASSPTGGDSYNEQFF. CDR3 nucleotides: TGTGCCAGCAGCCCTACAGGGGGTGACTCCTACAATGAGCAGTTCTTC.

This clone was detected only a few times. The gene calls are TRBV2 and TRBJ2-5; TRBD1 aligns across 7 bases. This CDR3 is built from 15 residues. Germline-derived CDR1 and CDR2 are SNHLY and FYNNEI. V lost 0 bases to trimming and J lost 3 bases; unmatched junction nucleotides: 4. The CDR3 spells CASSEARTGEETQYF. The CDR3 nucleotides read TGTGCCAGCAGTGAAGCGCGGACAGGAGAAGAGACCCAGTACTTC.

The V and J genes are TRBV27 and TRBJ2-2; D gene ambiguous. The CDR3 sequence is 13 residues long. Trimming removed 6 bases from V and 7 bases from J, with 12 bases in between. Germline CDR1 reads MNHEY; CDR2 reads SMNVEV (reference sequence). The CDR3 DNA follows: TGTGCCAGCAGACGTGAACTGCTCGGGGAGCTGTTTTTT. Amino acid sequence: CASRRELLGELFF.

V usage is TRBV19 and J usage is TRBJ2-1; D gene ambiguous. V dropped 10 bases and J dropped 5 bases, with 12 bases sitting between them. The V gene's germline CDR1 is LNHDA and CDR2 SQIVND (reference sequence). The CDR3 has 12 residues. This chain's CDR3 is CATVLGNNEQFF. Here the CDR3 DNA reads TGTGCCACGGTATTGGGCAACAATGAGCAGTTCTTC.

The genes are TRBV6-1 and TRBJ2-3; TRBD1 might be the D (6 bases). Germline V gene sequence: CDR1 MNHNS, CDR2 SASEGT. Deletions cut 7 bases from V and 7 bases from J, with 18 bases between. The CDR3 has 14 amino acids. In nucleotides, the CDR3 is TGTGCCAGCACTGGGACACCTCCTCGGTATACGCAGTATTTT. Translating it yields CASTGTPPRYTQYF.

The genes are TRBV21-1 and TRBJ2-4; TRBD2 reflects the table's D call only, with no check against the DNA. TRBV21-1 is classified as a pseudogene. The CDR3 spans 18 residues. The CDR3 DNA reads TGTGCCAGCAGCCCAGAAAGCGAGGGCCCGGAGGCCAAAAACATTCAGTACTTC. Encoded protein: CASSPESEGPEAKNIQYF.